The 21 T cell receptor beta chains listed next were all sequenced from one sample in a study of cytomegalovirus exposure and HLA in healthy donors. In the PCR, 60 Vbeta and 13 Jbeta primers were used. Profiling relied on immunoSEQ multiplex PCR, and the TCRdb table lists in-frame clones only, not all of them. The data hold tens of thousands of clones, with about 77% observed a single time. The sequenced sample was PBMCs. These receptors were obtained from a male donor in good health and CMV-seropositive.

The V and J genes are TRBV27 and TRBJ2-3; tentatively, D is TRBD2 (6 bases). Trimming removed 5 bases at V and 6 bases at J, with 24 bases between. CDR1 is MNHEY and CDR2 is SMNVEV in the germline V gene (reference sequence). This CDR3 comprises 17 residues. CDR3 sequence (DNA): TGTGCCAGCAGTCCCCCCTTTGGTAGCGCGGAGGGGGATACGCAGTATTTT. Translated, it gives CASSPPFGSAEGDTQYF.

The chain links TRBV15 to TRBJ2-1; TRBD2 might be the D (6 bases). The CDR3 contains 16 residues. Trimming took off 3 bases at V and 0 bases at J, with 12 bases between the two ends. Germline lookup yields CDR1 LNHNV and CDR2 YYDKDF (reference sequence). CDR3: CATSSRGTSSYNEQFF. The CDR3 nucleotides are TGTGCCACCAGCAGCCGCGGGACGAGCTCCTACAATGAGCAGTTCTTC.

Concerning this clone: Its ends do not fully match the called genes, so a read error is possible. The chain carries TRBV7-9 and TRBJ2-2; a possible D gene is TRBD2 (5 bases). This CDR3 contains 12 residues. Germline CDR1 SEHNR, CDR2 FQNEAQ (reference sequence). Here the CDR3 reads CASSGPVGEPFF. For the CDR3, the DNA is TGTGCCAGCAGCGGCCCGGTCGGGGAGCCGTTTTTT.

This chain links TRBV2 with TRBJ1-6; D unclear. The CDR3 runs 15 residues. V dropped 7 bases and J dropped 2 bases, with 12 bases sitting between them. CDR1 and CDR2 (germline): SNHLY, FYNNEI. CDR3 loop: CASIMSTTYNSPLHF. As DNA, the CDR3 is TGTGCCAGCATAATGAGCACGACCTATAATTCACCCCTCCACTTT.

A single count supports this clone. This rearrangement joins TRBV7-2 to TRBJ2-3; TRBD2 agrees at 10 bases. The CDR3 is 15 residues long. Germline lookup yields CDR1 SGHTA and CDR2 FQGNSA. Trimming cost V 4 bases and J 5 bases; bases outside gene matches: 6. The CDR3 loop reads CASSSSGGDGDTQYF. The CDR3 DNA reads TGTGCCAGCAGCTCGAGCGGGGGGGACGGAGATACGCAGTATTTT.

The gene calls are TRBV5-1 and TRBJ2-2; D may be TRBD2 (5 bases). This CDR3 spans 14 amino acids. CDR1 is SGHRS, CDR2 YFSETQ, per germline. The V gene lost 1 base and the J gene lost 2 bases, with 6 bases spanning the gap. The CDR3 sequence: CASSLRLNTGELFF. The CDR3 DNA follows: TGCGCCAGCAGCTTGAGACTAAACACCGGGGAGCTGTTTTTT.

V usage is TRBV10-3 and J usage is TRBJ2-3; D is ambiguous. Germline V gene data show CDR1 as ENHRY and CDR2 as SYGVKD. Trimming removed 6 bases at V and 0 bases at J, with 16 bases between. This CDR3 contains 16 residues. Here the CDR3 DNA reads TGTGCCATCAGCCCACCTTACGGTTCAAGCACAGATACGCAGTATTTT. Translating gives CAISPPYGSSTDTQYF.

This clone has a handful of counts. The chain recombines TRBV7-2 with TRBJ2-1; D might be TRBD2 (6 bases). Germline assignment: CDR1 SGHTA and CDR2 FQGNSA. The V end lost 7 bases, the J end lost 12 bases, and 22 bases lay between the germline ends. The length of the CDR3 is 14 residues. The CDR3 DNA reads TGTGCCAGCACCAACCGGGGAGGTTCACTTCGGCAGTTCTTC. Its protein is CASTNRGGSLRQFF.

The rearrangement uses TRBV7-9 and TRBJ1-1; 10 bases agree with TRBD1. CDR1 is SEHNR, CDR2 FQNEAQ, per germline (reference sequence). V lost 3 bases to trimming and J lost 5 bases; unmatched junction nucleotides: 9. The CDR3 is 16 amino acids. CDR3 in amino acids: CASSFSGQGGRTEAFF. Written as DNA, the CDR3 is TGTGCCAGCAGCTTTAGCGGACAGGGGGGACGAACTGAAGCTTTCTTT.

The chain is built from TRBV6-1 and TRBJ1-1; perhaps TRBD1 as D (5 bases). CDR3 length: 15 amino acids. The V gene's germline CDR1 is MNHNS and CDR2 SASEGT. V was cut by 2 bases and J by 0 bases, with 10 bases left in between. The CDR3 nucleotides read TGTGCCAGCAGTGAACGGGGGGGTATGAACACTGAAGCTTTCTTT. Translating it yields CASSERGGMNTEAFF.

The gene calls are TRBV19 and TRBJ1-4, with 7 bases aligning to TRBD1. Germline loops: CDR1 LNHDA, CDR2 SQIVND (reference sequence). CDR3 length equals 16 residues. Unmatched junction bases numbered 12, after V lost 6 bases and J lost 5 bases. The CDR3: CASSRRGDRANEKLFF. DNA of the CDR3: TGTGCCAGTAGCAGACGGGGCGACAGGGCGAATGAAAAACTGTTTTTT.

V usage is TRBV7-6 and J usage is TRBJ2-5; 7 nucleotides line up with TRBD1. The germline V gene has CDR1 SGHVS and CDR2 FNYEAQ. The CDR3 loop spans 16 amino acids. V shed 5 bases, J shed 2 bases, and the junction held 11 bases outside the gene matches. CDR3 coding DNA: TGTGCCAGCAGCCCCGGGGTGGCAGGGGGACAAGAGACCCAGTACTTC. It yields the protein CASSPGVAGGQETQYF.

This chain joins TRBV7-2 and TRBJ2-1; 11 bases agree with TRBD2. The CDR3 spans 16 residues. CDR1 and CDR2 (germline): SGHTA, FQGNSA. V shed 6 bases, J shed 8 bases, and the junction held 12 bases outside the gene matches. CDR3 nucleotides: TGTGCCAGCAGTATCTTAGCGGGGGGGCCGGGCCATGAGCAGTTCTTC. Translated: CASSILAGGPGHEQFF.

This clone was observed a few times. V is TRBV5-1 and J is TRBJ2-7, with D possibly TRBD2 on 5 matching bases. Per the germline V gene, CDR1 is SGHRS and CDR2 is YFSETQ. Trimming stripped 6 bases from V and 2 bases from J, with 12 bases between. The CDR3 has 13 amino acids. The CDR3 is CASKEVSTYEQYF. CDR3 DNA sequence: TGCGCCAGCAAGGAGGTTTCCACCTACGAGCAGTACTTC.

V and J are TRBV9 and TRBJ2-5; 9 bases align to TRBD1. V lost 0 bases to trimming and J lost 2 bases; unmatched junction nucleotides: 5. CDR1 and CDR2 from the germline V gene are SGDLS and YYNGEE. There are 16 residues in the CDR3. As DNA, the CDR3 is TGTGCCAGCAGCGTAGGCACAGGGGGCCCACAAGAGACCCAGTACTTC. This gives the protein CASSVGTGGPQETQYF. Variable domain in full (rest from reference TRBV9 and TRBJ2-5): DSGVTQTPKHLITATGQRVTLRCSPRSGDLSVYWYQQSLDQGLQFLIQYYNGEERAKGNILERFSAQQFPDLHSELNLSSLELGDSALYFCASSVGTGGPQETQYFGPGTRLLVL.

With regard to this clone: Different DNA sequences within this sample yield the same CDR3. The chain joins TRBV9 to TRBJ2-7; tentatively, D is TRBD1 (5 bases). Germline V gene sequence: CDR1 SGDLS, CDR2 YYNGEE. This CDR3 is 13 amino acids long. V was clipped by 3 bases and J by 3 bases, with 10 bases between them. The CDR3 sequence is CASSEGLNYEQYF. The CDR3 nucleotides are TGTGCCAGCAGCGAGGGGCTAAACTACGAGCAGTACTTC.

This chain joins TRBV19 and TRBJ2-1, with D hard to call. V was cut by 7 bases and J by 2 bases, with 9 bases left in between. The CDR3 loop spans 13 amino acids. Per germline, CDR1 LNHDA and CDR2 SQIVND (reference sequence). The CDR3 loop is CASKMGPYNEQFF. The CDR3 coding sequence is TGTGCCAGTAAAATGGGCCCCTACAATGAGCAGTTCTTC.

A single count supports this clone. The chain employs TRBV5-1 and TRBJ1-4; 8 nucleotides line up with TRBD1. The CDR3 contains 15 residues. The ends lost 3 bases at V and 6 bases at J; junction bases unmatched: 7. Germline loops: CDR1 SGHRS, CDR2 YFSETQ. The CDR3 nucleotides are TGCGCCAGCAGCTACTCAGGGGGCGCCGATGAAAAACTGTTTTTT. It yields the protein CASSYSGGADEKLFF. Looking up the rest from reference TRBV5-1 and TRBJ1-4 gives the full variable domain: KAGVTQTPRYLIKTRGQQVTLSCSPISGHRSVSWYQQTPGQGLQFLFEYFSETQRNKGNFPGRFSGRQFSNSRSEMNVSTLELGDSALYLCASSYSGGADEKLFFGSGTQLSVL.

The J gene is TRBJ1-2, the V gene TRBV19; weak D call: TRBD1 (6 bases). V was clipped by 4 bases and J by 4 bases, with 22 bases between them. This CDR3 is 17 amino acids long. The V gene's germline CDR1 is LNHDA and CDR2 SQIVND (reference sequence). The CDR3 sequence: CASSSYQGHLNPYGYTF. The CDR3, as DNA: TGTGCCAGTAGTAGCTACCAGGGACATCTTAACCCCTATGGCTACACCTTC.

This chain uses TRBV10-3 with TRBJ2-7; 10 bases fit TRBD1. V was clipped by 3 bases and J by 3 bases; unmatched bases: 2. Germline V gives CDR1 ENHRY, CDR2 SYGVKD. The CDR3 is 14 residues long. CDR3 region: CAISDGTGVYEQYF. CDR3 in DNA: TGTGCCATCAGTGACGGGACAGGGGTCTACGAGCAGTACTTC.

The rearrangement joins TRBV6-6 to TRBJ2-1; D call uncertain. Per the germline V gene, CDR1 is MNHNY and CDR2 is SVGAGI (reference sequence). This CDR3 spans 12 amino acids. The V end was cut by 8 bases, the J end by 8 bases, with 13 bases between. This CDR3 reads CASQRPLDEQFF. The CDR3 nucleotides read TGTGCCAGCCAAAGGCCTCTAGATGAGCAGTTCTTC.